Each of the 20 T cell receptor beta chains below was sequenced from the same sample in a study of shared clonotypes between healthy human individuals. Profiling relied on immunoSEQ multiplex PCR, and the TCRdb table lists in-frame clones only, not all of them. This table holds about 2 million clones, roughly 95% found once. The naive CD8 population came from CD45RO-negative cells selected for CCR7, without terminally differentiated effector memory CD45RA+ cells. The material sequenced was naive CD8+ T cells sorted from blood. The receptors were gathered from a man aged 18-30 years in good health.

The chain has TRBV2 and TRBJ2-7; 14 bases map to TRBD2. The germline V gene encodes CDR1 SNHLY and CDR2 FYNNEI. The J segment lost 1 base and the V segment lost 5 bases, leaving 10 bases of the junction unmatched. The CDR3 runs to 18 residues. CDR3 in amino acids: CASSSPGLAGVQSYEQYF. CDR3 in DNA: TGTGCCAGCAGTTCCCCGGGACTAGCGGGAGTCCAATCCTACGAGCAGTACTTC. Combining the CDR3 with reference TRBV2 and TRBJ2-7 gives the whole variable domain EPEVTQTPSHQVTQMGQEVILRCVPISNHLYFYWYRQILGQKVEFLVSFYNNEISEKSEIFDDQFSVERPDGSNFTLKIRSTKLEDSAMYFCASSSPGLAGVQSYEQYFGPGTRLTVT.

The chain uses TRBV9 and TRBJ1-5; the D gene is possibly TRBD1 (6 bases). Germline V gene lookup returns CDR1 SGDLS and CDR2 YYNGEE. The V end lost 0 bases, the J end lost 3 bases, and 13 bases lay between the germline ends. There are 16 residues in the CDR3. This CDR3 is CASSVGLGGINQPQHF. CDR3 in DNA: TGTGCCAGCAGCGTAGGTTTAGGGGGGATCAATCAGCCCCAGCATTTT. Full variable domain (rest looked up from reference TRBV9 and TRBJ1-5): DSGVTQTPKHLITATGQRVTLRCSPRSGDLSVYWYQQSLDQGLQFLIQYYNGEERAKGNILERFSAQQFPDLHSELNLSSLELGDSALYFCASSVGLGGINQPQHFGDGTRLSIL.

This chain joins TRBV7-9 and TRBJ1-2; 7 nucleotides line up with TRBD1. Germline V CDR1 and CDR2: SEHNR, FQNEAQ (reference sequence). The CDR3 runs 15 residues. V trimming: 5 bases; J trimming: 5 bases; junction bases outside the gene matches: 11. The DNA for the CDR3 is TGTGCCAGCAGCCTCCCGACAGGGCCCCGGTATGGCTACACCTTC. It codes for CASSLPTGPRYGYTF.

This chain connects TRBV9 to TRBJ2-3; 10 nucleotides align to TRBD2. Germline lookup yields CDR1 SGDLS and CDR2 YYNGEE. The CDR3 runs 15 residues. The ends lost 4 bases at V and 4 bases at J; junction bases unmatched: 6. CDR3 DNA: TGTGCCAGCAGCCCCCAAGGACTAGCGGCAGATACGCAGTATTTT. The encoded protein is CASSPQGLAADTQYF.

The chain joins TRBV29-1 to TRBJ2-3; a possible D gene is TRBD1 (6 bases). The CDR3 spans 13 residues. Germline V gives CDR1 SQVTM, CDR2 ANQGSEA. The V and J ends lost 6 bases and 3 bases respectively, with 13 bases between them. The CDR3 is CSVAAGVTDTQYF. DNA of the CDR3: TGCAGCGTCGCCGCAGGGGTGACAGATACGCAGTATTTT.

The CDR3 protein is CASSPDGGLASEQFF. The CDR3 DNA sequence: TGTGCCAGCAGTCCGGACGGGGGACTAGCTTCAGAGCAGTTCTTC. This chain links TRBV6-5 with TRBJ2-1; 9 bases map to TRBD2. Germline V gene data show CDR1 as MNHEY and CDR2 as SVGAGI. V gave up 5 bases and J gave up 10 bases; unmatched junction bases: 12. The CDR3 runs 15 residues.

The chain employs TRBV25-1 and TRBJ2-1; the match to TRBD2 covers 7 bases. Trimming removed 5 bases from V and 7 bases from J; junction bases left unmatched: 5. This CDR3 has 13 residues. Germline CDR1 MGHDK, CDR2 SYGVNS. The CDR3 is CASSLGLGNEQFF. The CDR3 DNA reads as TGTGCCAGCAGTCTCGGACTAGGGAATGAGCAGTTCTTC.

CDR3 sequence: CASSRGLLFSYEQYF. CDR3 coding DNA: TGTGCCAGCAGCCGGGGACTATTGTTTTCCTACGAGCAGTACTTC. V is TRBV7-2 and J is TRBJ2-7; 7 bases match TRBD2. The CDR3 runs to 15 residues. The germline CDR1 and CDR2 sequences are SGHTA and FQGNSA. J lost 1 base, V lost 5 bases, and 8 bases had no gene match.

In the case of this clone: Other DNA sequences within the sample encode an identical CDR3. The V call is TRBV5-4, the J call TRBJ1-6, with 10 bases identical to TRBD1. From germline, CDR1 is SGHNT and CDR2 YYREEE (reference sequence). Trimming took 4 bases from V and 8 from J; bases not matched to a gene: 3. CDR3 length: 14 amino acids. The CDR3 region is CASSPGTGDSPLHF. The CDR3 DNA is TGTGCCAGCAGCCCGGGGACAGGGGATTCACCCCTCCACTTT.

The chain employs TRBV5-6 and TRBJ2-5; D not certain. V lost 1 base and J lost 2, with 12 bases in between. The CDR3 sequence is 15 residues long. In germline, CDR1 is SGHDT, CDR2 YYEEEE. The CDR3 nucleotides read TGTGCCAGCAGCTTGAGGGCAGATTATCAAGAGACCCAGTACTTC. Protein sequence: CASSLRADYQETQYF.

The rearrangement joins TRBV30 to TRBJ1-2; maybe TRBD1 (5 bases). CDR3 size: 14 residues. V was shortened by 0 bases and J by 8 bases, with 16 bases between the two germline ends. Germline CDR1 GTSNPN, CDR2 SVGIG (reference sequence). CDR3 DNA sequence: TGTGCCTGGAGTGTCAGGGCCAACCCTAGGGGCTACACCTTC. As protein: CAWSVRANPRGYTF.

The chain carries TRBV28 and TRBJ2-7; 7 nucleotides align to TRBD1. The length of the CDR3 is 14 residues. CDR1 is MDHEN and CDR2 is SYDVKM in the germline V gene. The CDR3 nucleotides are TGTGCGACTTCCGGGACAGCGAGCTCCTACGAGCAGTACTTC. As protein: CATSGTASSYEQYF.

This clone was observed a handful of times. This chain links TRBV21-1 with TRBJ2-7; the table assigns TRBD1, which was not confirmed against the DNA. TRBV21-1 is a listed pseudogene. The CDR3 is 14 residues long. CDR3 amino acids: CASSKTGAPGEQYF. The CDR3 DNA sequence: TGTGCCAGCAGCAAAACAGGGGCCCCAGGGGAGCAGTACTTC.

The CDR3 is CASSGQGEDEQYF. The CDR3 DNA follows: TGTGCCAGCAGCGGACAGGGGGAAGACGAGCAGTACTTC. J is TRBJ2-7 and V is TRBV2; 10 positions agree with TRBD1. V trimming: 6 bases; J trimming: 5 bases; junction bases outside the gene matches: 4. CDR1 is SNHLY and CDR2 is FYNNEI in the germline V gene. The CDR3 length is 13 residues.

The chain employs TRBV6-5 and TRBJ2-7, with 11 bases that match TRBD2. V lost 4 bases, J lost 5 bases, and 4 bases stayed unmatched. The CDR3 is 14 residues long. In germline, CDR1 is MNHEY, CDR2 SVGAGI. In DNA, the CDR3 is TGTGCCAGCAGTTTACTAGCGGGAGTTCACGAGCAGTACTTC. The encoded protein is CASSLLAGVHEQYF.

The rearrangement joins TRBV5-1 to TRBJ2-3; D remains unclear. Trimming removed 1 base at V and 6 bases at J, with 6 bases between. This CDR3 is built from 12 residues. Germline-derived CDR1 and CDR2 are SGHRS and YFSETQ. DNA of the CDR3: TGCGCCAGCAGCTTGAACGGGGATACGCAGTATTTT. Translated: CASSLNGDTQYF.

The rearrangement uses TRBV7-9 and TRBJ1-1, with 11 positions matching TRBD1. The V gene's germline CDR1 is SEHNR and CDR2 FQNEAQ (reference sequence). V was clipped by 4 bases and J by 0 bases; unmatched bases: 4. CDR3 length: 16 amino acids. CDR3 sequence reads: CASSSGTGGVNTEAFF. CDR3 DNA sequence: TGTGCCAGCAGCTCCGGGACAGGGGGTGTGAACACTGAAGCTTTCTTT.

The chain is built from TRBV7-8 and TRBJ2-7; D gene unclear. CDR1 is SGHVS and CDR2 is FQNEAQ in the germline V gene. The CDR3 is 18 residues long. V lost 1 base and J lost 2, with 21 bases in between. In nucleotides, the CDR3 is TGTGCCAGCAGCTTAGACCCCCATGGGTCAGGTTTGACCTACGAGCAGTACTTC. Protein sequence: CASSLDPHGSGLTYEQYF. The whole variable domain, remainder taken from reference TRBV7-8 and TRBJ2-7, is GAGVSQSPRYKVAKRGQDVALRCDPISGHVSLFWYQQALGQGPEFLTYFQNEAQLDKSGLPSDRFFAERPEGSVSTLKIQRTQQEDSAVYLCASSLDPHGSGLTYEQYFGPGTRLTVT.

On this clone itself: At the DNA level, this CDR3 is encoded by other sequences in the same sample as well. The rearrangement uses TRBV27 and TRBJ2-7; the match to TRBD1 covers 7 bases. CDR3 length equals 16 residues. After removal of 0 bases from V and 1 base from J, the junction contained 6 bases not matched to a gene. Looked up from germline, CDR1 is MNHEY and CDR2 is SMNVEV (reference sequence). The chain's CDR3 is CASSLSMGTVSYEQYF. Here the CDR3 DNA reads TGTGCCAGCAGTTTATCAATGGGGACAGTGTCCTACGAGCAGTACTTC.

This chain links TRBV5-4 with TRBJ2-1; D ambiguous. Trimming pared 1 base from V and 10 bases from J, leaving 9 bases between. Germline V gene lookup returns CDR1 SGHNT and CDR2 YYREEE (reference sequence). The length of the CDR3 is 12 residues. The CDR3 protein is CASSLIAVEQFF. Here the CDR3 DNA reads TGTGCCAGCAGCTTGATCGCTGTCGAGCAGTTCTTC.